This T cell receptor beta chain comes out of a study of OX40 agonist ivuxolimab in advanced cancers. For the study at large: The dose of intravenous ivuxolimab that patients received every 2 weeks ranged from 0.01 to 10 mg/kg.

Measured with immunoSEQ multiplex PCR; TCRdb has only the in-frame clones, and not every one. In the table there are 55,000 to 95,000 clones, 85% to 90% of which are singletons. The CDR3 consists of 13 residues. The V end was cut by 3 bases, the J end by 7 bases, with 10 bases between. Germline V CDR1 and CDR2: KGHSH, LQKENI. On cycle 4 day 1 and cycle 7 day 1, as well as at baseline, blood was sampled. This TCR was recovered from an adult with an advanced solid tumor such as melanoma, head and neck, liver or kidney cancer. The sample here was CD4+ or CD8+ T cells sorted from blood, taken in a trial of the OX40 agonist ivuxolimab. This chain links TRBV18 with TRBJ1-3, with D unresolved. The CDR3 DNA is TGTGCCAGCTCACCGGAACAAGGGAACACCATATATTTT. This encodes CASSPEQGNTIYF.